A single sample gave rise to the 10 T cell receptor beta chains below, sequenced in a study of identical twins. TCRdb re-called the 5' RACE reads through MiXCR, storing one row per CDR3 protein. Of more than 600,000 distinct CDR3 sequences in the sample, 15% to 20% were seen once. The same data also contributed to another study, on T cells expressing NK-cell markers.

The sample taken for sequencing was PBMCs. The receptors come from a young woman in good health.

This clonotype was counted a few times. The chain is built from TRBV2 and TRBJ1-1; D is perhaps TRBD1 (5 bases). CDR3 length: 12 amino acids. Germline V gives CDR1 SNHLY, CDR2 FYNNEI. With 11 bases removed from V and 5 bases from J, the gap between germline ends came to 15 bases. The CDR3 spells CAGRGEGTEAFF. In nucleotides, the CDR3 is TGTGCCGGCCGCGGGGAGGGGACTGAAGCTTTCTTT.

In this sample, this clonotype turned up a few times. The chain employs TRBV12-3 or TRBV12-4 and TRBJ1-2, with no clear D. Between the trimmed V and J ends, which lost 4 bases and 4 bases, there was a span of 10 bases. The CDR3 covers 13 residues. The CDR3 here is CASSSRRTYGYTF. The CDR3 nucleotides are TGTGCCAGCAGTTCCCGGAGGACCTATGGCTACACCTTC.

This clonotype was counted between two and nine times. This chain joins TRBV7-9 and TRBJ2-1; D is unclear. V shed 0 bases and J shed 1 base, with 7 bases lying between them. This CDR3 spans 15 amino acids. Per germline, CDR1 SEHNR and CDR2 FQNEAQ (reference sequence). CDR3 loop: CASSLAVLSYNEQFF. CDR3 DNA sequence: TGTGCCAGCAGCTTAGCCGTCCTATCCTACAATGAGCAGTTCTTC.

This clonotype was detected only a few times. The chain employs TRBV20-1 and TRBJ1-1; 9 nucleotides align to TRBD1. CDR1 and CDR2 (germline): DFQATT, SNEGSKA (reference sequence). V dropped 8 bases and J dropped 10; count of bases not matched to a gene: 14. This CDR3 has 13 residues. The CDR3 region is CSLISGQGLVAFF. The CDR3 DNA reads as TGCAGTCTAATCTCGGGACAGGGTTTAGTAGCTTTCTTT.

The chain uses TRBV5-1 and TRBJ2-3; D possibly corresponds to TRBD2 (6 bases). Germline CDR1 is SGHRS and CDR2 is YFSETQ. Trimming removed 4 bases at V and 14 bases at J, with 26 bases between. The CDR3 covers 15 residues. Written as DNA, the CDR3 is TGCGCCAGCAGCCCCGCCCCGGCGGGGCCATCGCTTGCGTATTTT. Translating gives CASSPAPAGPSLAYF.

The chain recombines TRBV20-1 with TRBJ2-3; 8 positions agree with TRBD2. This CDR3 has 14 residues. Germline V gives CDR1 DFQATT, CDR2 SNEGSKA (reference sequence). J gave up 5 bases and V 5 bases, and 9 bases lay outside the gene matches. The CDR3 sequence: CSAHLAGVVDTQYF. CDR3 in DNA: TGCAGTGCTCACCTAGCGGGCGTGGTAGATACGCAGTATTTT.

This clonotype turned up a few times. The V and J genes are TRBV15 and TRBJ2-5, with TRBD2 identical over 9 bases. J gave up 3 bases and V 1 base, and 6 bases lay outside the gene matches. CDR1 LNHNV and CDR2 YYDKDF come from the germline V gene (reference sequence). This CDR3 is built from 16 residues. CDR3 region: CATSRGVGGGEETQYF. CDR3 nucleotide sequence: TGTGCCACCAGCAGAGGGGTTGGCGGGGGGGAAGAGACCCAGTACTTC.

The genes are TRBV3-1 and TRBJ2-2, with 10 bases fitting TRBD2. V dropped 1 base and J dropped 5; count of bases not matched to a gene: 7. The CDR3 loop spans 17 amino acids. In germline, CDR1 is LGHDT, CDR2 YNNKEL (reference sequence). The CDR3 DNA sequence: TGTGCCAGCAGCCAAGTAGTTTCAGCGGGAGGGACCGGGGAGCTGTTTTTT. Protein: CASSQVVSAGGTGELFF.

This clonotype turned up a few times. The gene calls are TRBV7-8 and TRBJ2-7; 7 bases fit TRBD2. V shed 5 bases, J shed 2 bases, and the junction held 9 bases outside the gene matches. Germline V lookup: CDR1 SGHVS, CDR2 FQNEAQ. The CDR3 is 15 residues long. The DNA of the CDR3 is TGTGCCAGCAGCCCTTCGGGGAGCGGGGCCTACGAGCAGTACTTC. This encodes CASSPSGSGAYEQYF.

This clonotype was seen more than once but under ten times. The V and J genes are TRBV5-1 and TRBJ2-1, with 8 nucleotides matching TRBD2. J was trimmed by 4 bases and V by 5 bases; bases with no gene match: 5. The CDR3 sequence is 14 residues long. Per germline, CDR1 SGHRS and CDR2 YFSETQ. The CDR3 DNA follows: TGCGCCAGCAGAGTAGCGGGGCTATACAATGAGCAGTTCTTC. This encodes CASRVAGLYNEQFF. The entire variable domain, with the rest obtained from reference TRBV5-1 and TRBJ2-1, is as follows: KAGVTQTPRYLIKTRGQQVTLSCSPISGHRSVSWYQQTPGQGLQFLFEYFSETQRNKGNFPGRFSGRQFSNSRSEMNVSTLELGDSALYLCASRVAGLYNEQFFGPGTRLTVL.